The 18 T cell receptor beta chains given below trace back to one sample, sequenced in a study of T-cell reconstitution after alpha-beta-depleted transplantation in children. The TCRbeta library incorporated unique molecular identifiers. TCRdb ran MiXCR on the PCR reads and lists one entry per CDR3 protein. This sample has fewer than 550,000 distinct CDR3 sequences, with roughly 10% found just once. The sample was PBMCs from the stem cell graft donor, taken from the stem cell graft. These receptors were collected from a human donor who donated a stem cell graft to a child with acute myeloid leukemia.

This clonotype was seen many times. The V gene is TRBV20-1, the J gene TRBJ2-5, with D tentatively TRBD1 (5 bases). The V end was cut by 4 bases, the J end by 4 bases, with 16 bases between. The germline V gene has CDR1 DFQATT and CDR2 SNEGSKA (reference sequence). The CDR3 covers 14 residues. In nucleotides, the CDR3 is TGCAGTGCTATGTTTAGGGGCGGAGCAGAGACCCAGTACTTC. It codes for CSAMFRGGAETQYF.

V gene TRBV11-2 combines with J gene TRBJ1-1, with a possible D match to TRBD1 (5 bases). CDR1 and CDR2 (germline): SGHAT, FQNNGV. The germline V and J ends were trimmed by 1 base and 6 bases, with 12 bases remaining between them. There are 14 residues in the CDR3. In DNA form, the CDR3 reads TGTGCCAGCAGCTTAGCGGGGGTAGGCGCTGAAGCTTTCTTT. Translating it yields CASSLAGVGAEAFF.

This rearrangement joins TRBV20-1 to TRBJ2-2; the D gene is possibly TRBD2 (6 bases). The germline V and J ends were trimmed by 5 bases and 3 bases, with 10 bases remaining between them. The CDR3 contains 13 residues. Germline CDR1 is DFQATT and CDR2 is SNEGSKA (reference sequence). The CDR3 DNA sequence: TGCAGTGCTGAGGGACTTGACACCGGGGAGCTGTTTTTT. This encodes CSAEGLDTGELFF.

CDR3 nucleotides: TGCAGTGCTAGAGATCCGGGAAGTGGCCCCTACAATGAGCAGTTCTTC. It yields the protein CSARDPGSGPYNEQFF. The chain joins TRBV20-1 to TRBJ2-1; a possible D gene is TRBD2 (5 bases). This CDR3 region has 16 residues. Germline values: CDR1 DFQATT, CDR2 SNEGSKA (reference sequence). The V end lost 0 bases, the J end lost 2 bases, and 14 bases lay between the germline ends.

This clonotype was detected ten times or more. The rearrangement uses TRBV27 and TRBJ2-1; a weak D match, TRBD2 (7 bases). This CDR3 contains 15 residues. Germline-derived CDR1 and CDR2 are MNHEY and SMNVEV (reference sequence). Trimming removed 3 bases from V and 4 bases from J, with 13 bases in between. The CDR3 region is CASSFSGGVYNEQFF. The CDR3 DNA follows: TGTGCCAGCAGTTTCTCGGGGGGCGTATACAATGAGCAGTTCTTC.

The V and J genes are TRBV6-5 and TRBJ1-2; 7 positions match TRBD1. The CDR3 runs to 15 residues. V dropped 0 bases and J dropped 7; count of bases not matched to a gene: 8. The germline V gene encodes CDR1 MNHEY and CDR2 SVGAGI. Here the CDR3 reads CASSYSTRGQGGYTF. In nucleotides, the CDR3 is TGTGCCAGCAGTTACTCGACGAGGGGGCAGGGTGGCTACACCTTC.

CDR3 nucleotide sequence: TGTGCCAGCAGCTTGGAATCCGCCGGAGGCGAAAAACTGTTTTTT. This gives the protein CASSLESAGGEKLFF. This rearrangement joins TRBV5-5 to TRBJ1-4; D unclear. The germline V gene encodes CDR1 SGHKS and CDR2 YYEKEE (reference sequence). Trimming left V 0 bases short and J 8 bases short, with 14 bases between. The CDR3 is 15 amino acids.

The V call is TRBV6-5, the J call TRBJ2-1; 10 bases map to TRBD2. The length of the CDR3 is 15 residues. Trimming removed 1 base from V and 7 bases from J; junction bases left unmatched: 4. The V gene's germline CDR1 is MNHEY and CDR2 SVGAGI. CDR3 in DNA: TGTGCCAGCAGTTACTTCTCTAGCGGGGGTAATGAGCAGTTCTTC. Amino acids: CASSYFSSGGNEQFF.

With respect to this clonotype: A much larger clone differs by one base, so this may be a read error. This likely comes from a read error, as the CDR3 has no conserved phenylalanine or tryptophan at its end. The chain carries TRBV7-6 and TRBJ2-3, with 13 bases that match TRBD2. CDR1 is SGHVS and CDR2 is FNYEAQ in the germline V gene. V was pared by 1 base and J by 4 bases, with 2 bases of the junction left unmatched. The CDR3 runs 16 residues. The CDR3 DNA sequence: TGTGCCAGCAGCTTAGGACTAGCGGGGGGCGCAGATACGCAGTATTTG. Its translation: CASSLGLAGGADTQYL.

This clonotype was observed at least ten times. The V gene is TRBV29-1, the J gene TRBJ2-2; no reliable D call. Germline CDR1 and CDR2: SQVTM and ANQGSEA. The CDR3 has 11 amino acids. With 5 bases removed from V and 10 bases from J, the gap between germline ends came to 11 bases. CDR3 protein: CSVLLGLELFF. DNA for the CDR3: TGCAGCGTTCTATTGGGTTTGGAGCTGTTTTTT.

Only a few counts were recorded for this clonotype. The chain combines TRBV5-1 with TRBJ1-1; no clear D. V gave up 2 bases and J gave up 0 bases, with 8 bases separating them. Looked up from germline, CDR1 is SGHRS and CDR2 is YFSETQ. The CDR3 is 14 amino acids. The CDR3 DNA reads TGCGCCAGCAGCTTTGCCTCCATGAACACTGAAGCTTTCTTT. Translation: CASSFASMNTEAFF.

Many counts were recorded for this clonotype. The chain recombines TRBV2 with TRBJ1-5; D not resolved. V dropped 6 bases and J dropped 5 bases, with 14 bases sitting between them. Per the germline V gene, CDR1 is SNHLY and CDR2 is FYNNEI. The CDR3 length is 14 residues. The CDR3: CASSGDSGYQPQHF. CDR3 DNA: TGTGCCAGCAGCGGGGATAGTGGGTATCAGCCCCAGCATTTT.

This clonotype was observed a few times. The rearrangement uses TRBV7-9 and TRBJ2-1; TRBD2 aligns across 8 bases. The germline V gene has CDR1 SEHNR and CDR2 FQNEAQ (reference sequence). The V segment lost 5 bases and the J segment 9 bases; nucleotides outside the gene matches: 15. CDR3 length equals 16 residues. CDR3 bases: TGTGCCAGCAGCCCCACCGGGGGGGCGGGGCGTCGTGAGCAGTTCTTC. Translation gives CASSPTGGAGRREQFF.

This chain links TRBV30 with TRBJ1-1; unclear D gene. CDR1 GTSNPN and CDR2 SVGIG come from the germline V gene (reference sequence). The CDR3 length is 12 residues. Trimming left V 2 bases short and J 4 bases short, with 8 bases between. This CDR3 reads CAWSPGGTEAFF. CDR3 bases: TGTGCCTGGAGTCCAGGAGGCACTGAAGCTTTCTTT.

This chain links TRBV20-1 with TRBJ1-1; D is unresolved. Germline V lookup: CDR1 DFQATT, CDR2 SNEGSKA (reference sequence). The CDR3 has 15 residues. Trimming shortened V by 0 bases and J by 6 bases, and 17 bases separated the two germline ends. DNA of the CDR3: TGCAGTGCTAGAGATCTTCCCGGAAGGGATGCTGAAGCTTTCTTT. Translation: CSARDLPGRDAEAFF.

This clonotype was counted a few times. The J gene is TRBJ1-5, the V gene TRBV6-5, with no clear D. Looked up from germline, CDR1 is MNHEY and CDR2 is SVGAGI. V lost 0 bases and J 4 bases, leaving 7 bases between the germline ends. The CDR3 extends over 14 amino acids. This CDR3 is CASSYSSGNQPQHF. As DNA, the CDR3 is TGTGCCAGCAGTTACTCGAGCGGGAATCAGCCCCAGCATTTT.

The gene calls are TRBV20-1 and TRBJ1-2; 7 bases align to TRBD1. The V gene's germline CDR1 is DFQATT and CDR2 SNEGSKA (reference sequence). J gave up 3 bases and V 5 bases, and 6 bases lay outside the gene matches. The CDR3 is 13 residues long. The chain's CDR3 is CSARDSVDYGYTF. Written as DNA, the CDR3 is TGCAGTGCTCGGGACAGCGTCGACTATGGCTACACCTTC.

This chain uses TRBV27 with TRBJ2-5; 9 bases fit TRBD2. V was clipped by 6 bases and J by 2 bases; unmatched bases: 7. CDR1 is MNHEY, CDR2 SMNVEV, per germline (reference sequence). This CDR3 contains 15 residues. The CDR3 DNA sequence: TGTGCCAGCAGGCCTACTAGCGGGCCGCAAGAGACCCAGTACTTC. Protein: CASRPTSGPQETQYF.